This T cell receptor beta chain is from a study of cytomegalovirus exposure and HLA in healthy donors. Across the whole study: Unique TCR beta sequences numbering approximately 120 million came from about 180 million T cells in an earlier analysis.

Study-level findings and limits: Earlier analysis yielded a pattern in which most TCR beta V segments were productive about 87% or about 30% of the time. A later analysis found common viral pathogens apparently linked to several of the most significant clusters.

A multiplex PCR was run with 60 Vbeta primers and 13 Jbeta primers. Data came from immunoSEQ multiplex PCR; TCRdb stores just in-frame clones and leaves some out. The table records approximately 150,000 clones, approximately 78% of them present only once. V lost 3 bases and J lost 6; bases outside the gene matches: 0. The CDR3 is 13 residues long. The germline V gene has CDR1 SGHVS and CDR2 FQNEAQ. As concerns this clone: Its antigen remains unknown.

The sequence was obtained from a young woman in good health and CMV-seropositive. The gene calls are TRBV7-8 and TRBJ2-2, with TRBD1 matching over 8 bases. The sequencing input was PBMCs. The CDR3 coding sequence is TGTGCCAGCAGCTTGACAGGGGCCGGGGAGCTGTTTTTT. It translates to CASSLTGAGELFF.